This TCR beta chain appears in the sequencing data of a study of T cell responses to AZD1222 COVID-19 vaccine. Notes on the study in general: Vaccination with two AZD1222 doses was followed by a rise in Spike-specific TCR breadth and depth. Vaccine-related CD4 TCRs covered spike, predominating at 160-218 and 743-854. Clonal diversity was possibly underestimated, and the donors were mostly white British, with more females. Repertoire collection took place solely once the T cell response had peaked.

The CDR3 runs to 14 residues. The V segment lost 2 bases and the J segment 8 bases; nucleotides outside the gene matches: 7. The germline gives CDR1 MDHEN, CDR2 SYDVKM. Assay: immunoSEQ multiplex PCR; the TCRdb copy retains only in-frame clones and omits some. The table has approximately 94,000 clones, about 85% seen once; the top ten hold 1.8%. This clone was recorded once. Its antigen is undetermined. The chain carries TRBV28 and TRBJ1-2; 8 nucleotides agree with TRBD1. The clonotype originates from an adult in good health. The material was peripheral blood, obtained on day 0 of AZD1222 vaccination. This chain's CDR3 is CASSLGQGVSGYTF. The DNA of the CDR3 is TGTGCCAGCAGTTTAGGACAGGGAGTTAGCGGCTACACCTTC.